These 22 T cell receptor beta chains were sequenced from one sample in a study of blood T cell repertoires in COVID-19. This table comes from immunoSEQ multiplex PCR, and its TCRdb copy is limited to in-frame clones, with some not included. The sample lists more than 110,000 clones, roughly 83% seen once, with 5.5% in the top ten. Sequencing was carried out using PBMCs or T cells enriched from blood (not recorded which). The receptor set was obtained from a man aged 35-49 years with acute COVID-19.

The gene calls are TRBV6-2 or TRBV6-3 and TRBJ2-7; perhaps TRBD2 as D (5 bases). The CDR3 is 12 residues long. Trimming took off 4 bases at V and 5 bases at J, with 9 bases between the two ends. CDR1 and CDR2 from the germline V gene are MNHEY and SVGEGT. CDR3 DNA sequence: TGTGCCAGCAGTTGGGCTAGCAACGAGCAGTACTTC. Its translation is CASSWASNEQYF.

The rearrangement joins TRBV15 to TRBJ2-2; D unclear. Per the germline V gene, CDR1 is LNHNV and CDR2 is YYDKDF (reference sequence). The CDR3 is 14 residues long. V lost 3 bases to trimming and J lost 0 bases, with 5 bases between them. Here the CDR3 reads CATSSGANTGELFF. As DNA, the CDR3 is TGTGCCACCAGCAGCGGAGCGAACACCGGGGAGCTGTTTTTT.

This CDR3 is CASCVAGGIDEQFF. The CDR3 DNA follows: TGCGCCAGCTGTGTAGCGGGGGGAATCGATGAGCAGTTCTTC. The chain links TRBV5-1 to TRBJ2-1; 10 bases agree with TRBD2. CDR3 size: 14 residues. V shed 7 bases and J 8 bases; nucleotides not matched to a gene: 9. Germline CDR1 and CDR2: SGHRS and YFSETQ.

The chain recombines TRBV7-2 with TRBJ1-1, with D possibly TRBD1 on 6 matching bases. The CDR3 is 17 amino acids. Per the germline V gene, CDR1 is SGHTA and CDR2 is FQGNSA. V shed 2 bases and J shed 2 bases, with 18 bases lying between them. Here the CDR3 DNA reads TGTGCCAGCAGCTTAACGTTTTTGGGGGCGCACAACACTGAAGCTTTCTTT. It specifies CASSLTFLGAHNTEAFF.

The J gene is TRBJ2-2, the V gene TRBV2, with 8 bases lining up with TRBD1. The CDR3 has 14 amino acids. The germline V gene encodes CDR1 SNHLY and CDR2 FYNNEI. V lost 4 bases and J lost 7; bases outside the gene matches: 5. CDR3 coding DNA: TGTGCCAGCAGTGGACAGGGGCGGGGCGGGGAGCTGTTTTTT. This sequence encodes CASSGQGRGGELFF.

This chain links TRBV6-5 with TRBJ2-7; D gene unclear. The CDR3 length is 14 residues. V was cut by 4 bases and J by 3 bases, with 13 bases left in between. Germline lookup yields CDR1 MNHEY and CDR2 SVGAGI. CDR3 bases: TGTGCCAGCAGTTCCCCCCATACTCTCTACGAGCAGTACTTC. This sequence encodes CASSSPHTLYEQYF.

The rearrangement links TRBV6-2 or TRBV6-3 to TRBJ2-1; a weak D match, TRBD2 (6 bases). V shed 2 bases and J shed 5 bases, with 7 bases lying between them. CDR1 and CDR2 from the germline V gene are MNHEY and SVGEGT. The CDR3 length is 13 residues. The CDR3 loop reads CASSYERDNEQFF. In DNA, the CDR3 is TGTGCCAGCAGTTACGAGCGGGACAATGAGCAGTTCTTC.

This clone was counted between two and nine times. The chain's CDR3 is CASSGGLGRTDTQYF. Written as DNA, the CDR3 is TGTGCCAGTAGTGGGGGACTCGGGCGCACAGATACGCAGTATTTT. This rearrangement joins TRBV19 to TRBJ2-3; D perhaps matches TRBD2 (6 bases). The V gene lost 5 bases and the J gene lost 1 base, with 13 bases spanning the gap. CDR3 length: 15 residues. Looked up from germline, CDR1 is LNHDA and CDR2 is SQIVND (reference sequence).

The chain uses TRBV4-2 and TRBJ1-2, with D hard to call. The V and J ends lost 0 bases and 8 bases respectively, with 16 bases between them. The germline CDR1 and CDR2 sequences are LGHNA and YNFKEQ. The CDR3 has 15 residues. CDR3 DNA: TGTGCCAGCAGCCAAGAATTACCGGTGGGGAGGGGCTACACCTTC. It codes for CASSQELPVGRGYTF.

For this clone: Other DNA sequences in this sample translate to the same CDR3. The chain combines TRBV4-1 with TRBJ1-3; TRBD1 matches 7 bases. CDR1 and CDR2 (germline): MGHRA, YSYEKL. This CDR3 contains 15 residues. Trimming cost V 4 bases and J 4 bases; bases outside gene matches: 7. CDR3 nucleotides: TGCGCCAGCAGCCGGCTACAGGGGTCGGGAAACACCATATATTTT. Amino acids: CASSRLQGSGNTIYF.

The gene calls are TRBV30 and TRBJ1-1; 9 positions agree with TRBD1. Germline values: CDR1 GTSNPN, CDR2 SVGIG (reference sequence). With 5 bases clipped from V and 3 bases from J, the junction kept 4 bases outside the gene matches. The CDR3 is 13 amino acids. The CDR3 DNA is TGTGCCTGGGGGGGACAGGGAGACACTGAAGCTTTCTTT. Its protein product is CAWGGQGDTEAFF.

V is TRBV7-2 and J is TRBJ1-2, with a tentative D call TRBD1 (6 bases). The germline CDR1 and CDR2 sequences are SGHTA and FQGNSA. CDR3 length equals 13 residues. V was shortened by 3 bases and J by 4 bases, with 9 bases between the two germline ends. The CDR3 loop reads CASSLDSPYGYTF. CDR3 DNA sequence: TGTGCCAGCAGCTTGGACAGCCCCTATGGCTACACCTTC. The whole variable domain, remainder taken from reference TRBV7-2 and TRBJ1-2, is GAGVSQSPSNKVTEKGKDVELRCDPISGHTALYWYRQSLGQGLEFLIYFQGNSAPDKSGLPSDRFSAERTGGSVSTLTIQRTQQEDSAVYLCASSLDSPYGYTFGSGTRLTVV.

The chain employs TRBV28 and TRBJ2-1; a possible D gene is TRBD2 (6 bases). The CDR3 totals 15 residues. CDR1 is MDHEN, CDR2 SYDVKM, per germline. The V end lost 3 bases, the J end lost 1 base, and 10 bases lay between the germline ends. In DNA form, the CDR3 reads TGTGCCAGCAGTTTCTTGGGGACTTCCTACAATGAGCAGTTCTTC. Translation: CASSFLGTSYNEQFF.

CDR3: CASSPGAGGFLSPLHF. CDR3 coding DNA: TGTGCCAGCAGTCCCGGGGCAGGGGGCTTCTTGTCACCCCTCCACTTT. The chain is built from TRBV28 and TRBJ1-6; 8 bases fit TRBD1. Trimming at V came to 5 bases and at J to 10 bases, leaving 13 bases not matched to a gene. The CDR3 totals 16 residues. Germline CDR1 is MDHEN and CDR2 is SYDVKM.

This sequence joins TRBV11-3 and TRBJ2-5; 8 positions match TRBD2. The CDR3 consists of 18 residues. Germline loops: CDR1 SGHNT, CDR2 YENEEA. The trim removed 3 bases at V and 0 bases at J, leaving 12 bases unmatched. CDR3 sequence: CASSLEGGTRRNQETQYF. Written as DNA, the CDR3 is TGTGCCAGCAGCTTGGAGGGCGGGACTAGAAGAAACCAAGAGACCCAGTACTTC.

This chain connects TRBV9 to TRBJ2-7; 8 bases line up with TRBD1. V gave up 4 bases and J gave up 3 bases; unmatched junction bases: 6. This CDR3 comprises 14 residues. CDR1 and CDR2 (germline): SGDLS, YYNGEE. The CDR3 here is CASSPRGQGYEQYF. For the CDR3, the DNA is TGTGCCAGCAGCCCAAGAGGACAGGGCTACGAGCAGTACTTC.

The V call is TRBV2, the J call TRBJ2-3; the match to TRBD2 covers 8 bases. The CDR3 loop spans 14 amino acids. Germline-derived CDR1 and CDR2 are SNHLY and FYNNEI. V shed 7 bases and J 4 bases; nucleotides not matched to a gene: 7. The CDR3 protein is CASKRGSNADTQYF. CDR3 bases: TGTGCCAGCAAGCGGGGGTCCAACGCAGATACGCAGTATTTT.

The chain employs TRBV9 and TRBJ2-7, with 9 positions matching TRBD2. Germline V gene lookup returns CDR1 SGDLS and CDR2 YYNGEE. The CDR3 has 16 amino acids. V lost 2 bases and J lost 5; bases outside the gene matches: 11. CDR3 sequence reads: CASSVKELGLADEQYF. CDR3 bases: TGTGCCAGCAGCGTGAAAGAACTGGGACTAGCTGACGAGCAGTACTTC.

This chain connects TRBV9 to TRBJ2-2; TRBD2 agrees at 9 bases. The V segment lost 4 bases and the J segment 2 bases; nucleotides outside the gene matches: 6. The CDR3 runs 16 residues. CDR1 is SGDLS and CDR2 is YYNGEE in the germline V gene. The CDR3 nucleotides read TGTGCCAGCAGCCCCCTAGCGGGGCCTAACACCGGGGAGCTGTTTTTT. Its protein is CASSPLAGPNTGELFF.

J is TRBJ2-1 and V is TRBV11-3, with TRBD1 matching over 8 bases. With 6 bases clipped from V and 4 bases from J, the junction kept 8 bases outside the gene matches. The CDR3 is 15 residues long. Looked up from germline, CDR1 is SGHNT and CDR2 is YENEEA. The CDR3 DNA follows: TGTGCCAGCAGTCTAACCCGGACAGGGTACAATGAGCAGTTCTTC. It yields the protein CASSLTRTGYNEQFF.

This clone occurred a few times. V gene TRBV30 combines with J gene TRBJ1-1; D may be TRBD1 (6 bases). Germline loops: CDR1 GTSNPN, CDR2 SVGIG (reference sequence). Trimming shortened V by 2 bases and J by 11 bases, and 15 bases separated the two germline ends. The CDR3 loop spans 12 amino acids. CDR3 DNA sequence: TGTGCCTGGAGTAGACAGGAGTTAGGGGCTTTCTTT. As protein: CAWSRQELGAFF.

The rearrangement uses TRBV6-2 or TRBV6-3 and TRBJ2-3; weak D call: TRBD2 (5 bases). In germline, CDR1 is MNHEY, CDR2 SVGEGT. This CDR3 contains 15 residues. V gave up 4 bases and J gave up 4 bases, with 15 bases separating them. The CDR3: CASSWVEGWADTQYF. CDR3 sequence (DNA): TGTGCCAGCAGTTGGGTCGAGGGCTGGGCAGATACGCAGTATTTT.